This is a list of T cell receptor beta chains from one sample in a study of Graves' ophthalmopathy and Graves' hyperthyroidism. TCRdb passed the multiplex PCR reads through MiXCR, listing each CDR3 protein once. The sample consists of over 11,000 distinct CDR3 sequences, roughly 50% of them appearing once. The sequenced sample was peripheral blood. These receptors came from a woman in her thirties with Graves' ophthalmopathy. The CDR3 runs from the conserved cysteine through the conserved F or W. A D gene is named only where the DNA matches it firmly. Part of the rows lack a size; the others show once, few, many or a class for expanded clones.

TRBV25-1,TRBJ1-5,-,many,TGTGCCAGCAGTGAATACCTCAGGGATCAGCCCCAGCATTTT,CASSEYLRDQPQHF
TRBV28,TRBJ2-7,-,-,TGTGCCAGCAGTCCAGACAGGAGGCACCGGCAGTACTTC,CASSPDRRHRQYF
TRBV19,TRBJ2-5,-,many,TGTGCCAGTAGTATGCCGAGCCAGAGCCAAGAGACCCAGTACTTC,CASSMPSQSQETQYF
TRBV7-8,TRBJ2-3,-,-,TGTGCCAGCAGCTTAGTGGTAGCGGACCGCACAGATACGCAGTATTTT,CASSLVVADRTDTQYF
TRBV20-1,TRBJ2-7,-,once,TGCAGTGCTAGAGCATCAGGAACCTACGAGCAGTACTTC,CSARASGTYEQYF
TRBV20-1,TRBJ1-6,-,few,TGCAGTGCTAGAGATGAATTCCGTAGCTCCTATAATTCACCCCTCCACTTT,CSARDEFRSSYNSPLHF
TRBV10-2,TRBJ1-2,-,-,TGCGCCAGCAGTGAGTCGGGGGGGGACACCCACTATGGCTACACCTTC,CASSESGGDTHYGYTF
TRBV28,TRBJ1-5,TRBD1,many,TGTGCCAGCAGTTTCCGGGACAGGGGGTACGATCAGCCCCAGCATTTT,CASSFRDRGYDQPQHF
TRBV6-5,TRBJ2-3,TRBD2,few,TGTGCCAGCAGCTCCGGGCGGGAGGCAGATACGCAGTATTTT,CASSSGREADTQYF
TRBV15,TRBJ2-3,-,-,TGTGCCACCAGCAATAGACTCCCCGATACGCAGTATTTT,CATSNRLPDTQYF
TRBV9,TRBJ2-3,TRBD2,medium-sized,TGTGCCAGCAGCGTAAGGCGGGAGGGTAGCACAGATACGCAGTATTTT,CASSVRREGSTDTQYF
TRBV20-1,TRBJ2-7,TRBD1,few,TGCAGTGCTAGCCCGGGACAGGGGGCGTTCGAGCAGTACTTC,CSASPGQGAFEQYF
TRBV11-2,TRBJ2-1,TRBD1,medium-sized,TGTGCCAGCAGCTCCCGGACAGGAAATGATGAGCAGTTCTTC,CASSSRTGNDEQFF
TRBV5-6,TRBJ2-7,TRBD2,-,TGTGCCAGCAGCTTGGCCCCTAGCGGGAGGGTATTCCACGAGCAGTACTTC,CASSLAPSGRVFHEQYF
TRBV19,TRBJ2-2,TRBD1,-,TGTGCCAGTAGTATGGACAGGGGCGGAACCGGGGAGCTGTTTTTT,CASSMDRGGTGELFF
TRBV6-2/TRBV6-3,TRBJ2-1,TRBD2,-,TGTGCCAGCCGGGAGGGAGGGCTATACAATGAGCAGTTCTTC,CASREGGLYNEQFF
TRBV7-2,TRBJ2-1,-,many,TGTGCCAGCAGCTTAAGCGGAGGAGGCACTGAGCAGTTCTTC,CASSLSGGGTEQFF
TRBV9,TRBJ2-5,-,medium-sized,TGTGCCAGCAGCGTAGGTGTTCAAGAGACCCAGTACTTC,CASSVGVQETQYF
TRBV9,TRBJ2-5,TRBD2,many,TGTGCCAGCAGCCCCCGGGGGGGTATGTACCAAGAGACCCAGTACTTC,CASSPRGGMYQETQYF
TRBV19,TRBJ1-4,-,many,TGTGCCAGTAAGGGGCTACATGCAACTAATGAAAAACTGTTTTTT,CASKGLHATNEKLFF